This entry lists 29 T cell receptor beta chains sequenced from one sample in a study of prognosis after radiotherapy for stage I lung cancer. With two-round multiplex PCR, TCR beta CDR3 sequences were amplified from genomic DNA. Primers were specific to each TRBV and TRBJ gene in first-round PCR. From the multiplex PCR reads, TCRdb called clonotypes with MiXCR, one entry per CDR3 protein. The sample lists 11,000 to 15,000 distinct CDR3 sequences, 25% to 30% occurring once. The source material was PBMCs, sampled before or after stereotactic body radiation therapy (not recorded which). These receptors all stem from a donor aged 50 or older with non-small cell lung cancer.

This clonotype qualifies as medium-sized. This chain uses TRBV2 with TRBJ2-2; D remains unclear. Looked up from germline, CDR1 is SNHLY and CDR2 is FYNNEI. This CDR3 is 12 amino acids long. V lost 6 bases, J lost 3 bases, and 5 bases lay in between. The CDR3 bases are TGTGCCAGCAGGACGGACACCGGGGAGCTGTTTTTT. It yields the protein CASRTDTGELFF.

Ten or more counts support this clonotype. The chain carries TRBV28 and TRBJ1-5; 8 positions agree with TRBD1. V lost 4 bases to trimming and J lost 6 bases; unmatched junction nucleotides: 8. This CDR3 contains 15 residues. Germline lookup yields CDR1 MDHEN and CDR2 SYDVKM. CDR3 in amino acids: CASSSYRGGSQPQHF. CDR3 in DNA: TGTGCCAGCAGTTCCTACAGGGGGGGGAGTCAGCCCCAGCATTTT. Supplemented by reference TRBV28 and TRBJ1-5, the full variable domain reads DVKVTQSSRYLVKRTGEKVFLECVQDMDHENMFWYRQDPGLGLRLIYFSYDVKMKEKGDIPEGYSVSREKKERFSLILESASTNQTSMYLCASSSYRGGSQPQHFGDGTRLSIL.

CDR3 in amino acids: CANDRESTEAFF. The DNA for the CDR3 is TGTGCCAACGACAGGGAATCCACTGAAGCTTTCTTT. This chain links TRBV7-2 with TRBJ1-1, with 7 nucleotides matching TRBD1. V lost 10 bases and J lost 4; bases outside the gene matches: 6. Per the germline V gene, CDR1 is SGHTA and CDR2 is FQGNSA. CDR3 length: 12 residues.

The sample holds many counts of this clonotype. This rearrangement joins TRBV29-1 to TRBJ2-1; 9 bases align to TRBD1. The CDR3 sequence is 15 residues long. V was pared by 6 bases and J by 3 bases, with 9 bases of the junction left unmatched. The germline V gene encodes CDR1 SQVTM and CDR2 ANQGSEA. CDR3 DNA: TGCAGCGTCGCGGGCCGGGACAGGGTCTACAATGAGCAGTTCTTC. It translates to CSVAGRDRVYNEQFF.

The chain recombines TRBV6-9 with TRBJ2-7, with D maybe TRBD1 (5 bases). Trimming left V 4 bases short and J 5 bases short, with 24 bases between. Germline CDR1 MNHGY, CDR2 SVAAGI. CDR3 length equals 17 residues. The CDR3 region has the DNA TGTGCCAGCAGTTGGGGATCACCGCGGACACACACAGACGAGCAGTACTTC. Residues: CASSWGSPRTHTDEQYF.

For this clonotype: A read error likely explains this, since a far larger clone differs by one base. The CDR3 carries no conserved terminal phenylalanine or tryptophan, so it likely arises from a read error. The chain is built from TRBV6-4 and TRBJ1-4; D perhaps matches TRBD1 (5 bases). CDR3 length: 15 amino acids. Germline V gene lookup returns CDR1 MRHNA and CDR2 SNTAGT. Trimming took off 10 bases at V and 0 bases at J, with 15 bases between the two ends. The CDR3 DNA reads as TGTGCCACCAAGCCAGGGTCTGCAACTAATGAAAAACTGTTTCTT. This codes for CATKPGSATNEKLFL.

The chain uses TRBV4-1 and TRBJ2-2; a weak D match, TRBD2 (5 bases). Germline V gene lookup returns CDR1 MGHRA and CDR2 YSYEKL. This CDR3 is 18 amino acids long. The V end was cut by 0 bases, the J end by 6 bases, with 20 bases between. The CDR3 DNA sequence: TGCGCCAGCAGCCAAGATCGCGGGTGGCCCACTTCAGCCGGGGAGCTGTTTTTT. Its translation: CASSQDRGWPTSAGELFF.

In this sample, this clonotype turned up many times. The J gene is TRBJ2-5, the V gene TRBV9; 7 bases match TRBD2. The junction had 9 bases not matched to a gene; V was cut back by 2 bases and J by 5 bases. The CDR3 covers 15 residues. CDR1 SGDLS and CDR2 YYNGEE come from the germline V gene. The CDR3 bases are TGTGCCAGCAGCGTGGATGGGGAGGGTCAGGAGACCCAGTACTTC. Protein product: CASSVDGEGQETQYF.

The sample holds one count of this clonotype. A far larger clone is one base from this, pointing to a likely read error. The J gene is TRBJ2-4, the V gene TRBV6-1, with TRBD1 matching over 9 bases. This CDR3 spans 15 amino acids. Germline-derived CDR1 and CDR2 are MNHNS and SASEGT. CDR3 amino acids: CTSNSFRQGENIQYF. The CDR3 DNA reads as TGTACCAGCAACTCCTTCCGACAGGGGGAAAACATTCAGTACTTC.

Turning to this clonotype: A read error may be the cause here, since a much bigger clone is one base away. The V call is TRBV3-1, the J call TRBJ1-1; 8 nucleotides line up with TRBD1. V was pared by 4 bases and J by 9 bases, with 7 bases of the junction left unmatched. Per germline, CDR1 LGHDT and CDR2 YNNKEL (reference sequence). The CDR3 spans 13 residues. The CDR3 DNA is TGTGCCAGCAGCCCCAACGGGGACAGGCAAGCTTTCTTT. Encoded protein: CASSPNGDRQAFF.

Comment on this clonotype: A read error is likely here: a far larger clone is one base away. This sequence joins TRBV5-4 and TRBJ2-6; 10 bases are shared with TRBD1. Per the germline V gene, CDR1 is SGHNT and CDR2 is YYREEE (reference sequence). CDR3 length: 19 residues. The CDR3 region has the DNA TGTGCCAGCAGCTTAGACAGGGGACAGGGGCATCCTGGGGCCAACGTCCTGAATTTC. Amino acid sequence: CASSLDRGQGHPGANVLNF.

Regarding this clonotype: Compared with germline, one end of the junction differs, possibly owing to a read error. The chain employs TRBV5-5 and TRBJ2-5; possible D gene TRBD2, 6 bases. CDR1 is SGHKS, CDR2 YYEKEE, per germline (reference sequence). CDR3 length equals 17 residues. CDR3 nucleotide sequence: TGTGCCAGAAGCTTATTAGGTCTGGGGGACTCCCAAGAGACCAAGTACTTC. Residues: CARSLLGLGDSQETKYF.

On this clonotype: Because it lacks the conserved phenylalanine or tryptophan at the end, this CDR3 is likely a read error. V gene TRBV30 combines with J gene TRBJ2-2; 11 bases line up with TRBD2. Germline lookup yields CDR1 GTSNPN and CDR2 SVGIG (reference sequence). This CDR3 comprises 17 residues. CDR3 coding DNA: TGTGCCTGGAATATTCTAGCGGGAGGAACGAACACCGGAGAGCTGTTTTCT. Translation: CAWNILAGGTNTGELFS.

Of note for this clonotype: Germline and junction disagree at one end, which may indicate a read error. The J gene is TRBJ1-2, the V gene TRBV24-1, with D tentatively TRBD1 (5 bases). This CDR3 comprises 15 residues. The germline V gene has CDR1 KGHDR and CDR2 SFDVKD. DNA for the CDR3: TGTGCCACCATTGGAAGAACTAAGGGGCTAGAGGGCTACATCTTC. Translating gives CATIGRTKGLEGYIF.

This clonotype was counted at least ten times. The rearrangement joins TRBV7-9 to TRBJ2-6; D unclear. Germline V gene lookup returns CDR1 SEHNR and CDR2 FQNEAQ (reference sequence). Trimming left V 4 bases short and J 2 bases short, with 0 bases between. The CDR3 has 12 residues. CDR3 loop: CASSSGANVLTF. The CDR3 bases are TGTGCCAGCAGCTCTGGGGCCAACGTCCTGACTTTC.

This clonotype appeared many times. One end of the junction does not line up with germline, which may come from a read error. The chain uses TRBV27 and TRBJ1-1; 10 bases align to TRBD1. This CDR3 contains 18 residues. CDR1 is MNHEY, CDR2 SMNVEV, per germline (reference sequence). CDR3 sequence reads: CACRPPGQGRYSNTEAFF. CDR3 DNA: TGTGCCTGCAGACCCCCGGGACAGGGGAGGTATTCGAACACTGAAGCTTTCTTT.

Concerning this clonotype itself: A read error is likely, as this CDR3 ends without the conserved phenylalanine or tryptophan. The chain joins TRBV28 to TRBJ1-2; D remains unclear. The V gene's germline CDR1 is MDHEN and CDR2 SYDVKM. The CDR3 sequence is 12 residues long. DNA of the CDR3: TGTGTCGGCAAAACCCTTTACTATGGCTACACCCTC. It encodes CVGKTLYYGYTL.

This clonotype was detected ten times or more. This chain uses TRBV28 with TRBJ1-1; no reliable D call. Trimming removed 6 bases from V and 2 bases from J, with 10 bases in between. Germline CDR1 and CDR2: MDHEN and SYDVKM. The CDR3 is 13 amino acids. CDR3 sequence reads: CASRSRVNTEAFF. In nucleotides, the CDR3 is TGTGCCAGCAGATCTAGGGTAAACACTGAAGCTTTCTTT.

This clonotype was recorded at least ten times. The V and J genes are TRBV28 and TRBJ2-7, with D possibly being TRBD1 or TRBD2 (5 bases each). The germline CDR1 and CDR2 sequences are MDHEN and SYDVKM. Trimming removed 6 bases at V and 3 bases at J, with 18 bases between. This CDR3 spans 15 amino acids. The CDR3 coding sequence is TGTGCCAGCAGACCTTCCGGGACGAATAACTACGAGCAGTACTTC. It translates to CASRPSGTNNYEQYF.

By proportion, this clonotype is medium-sized. The chain uses TRBV12-3 or TRBV12-4 and TRBJ2-5; D remains unclear. V lost 8 bases, J lost 1 base, and 11 bases lay in between. CDR3 length: 13 residues. The CDR3 DNA reads TGTGCCAGCCGTTGGCGGCGCCAAGAGACCCAGTACTTC. Amino acids: CASRWRRQETQYF.

This clonotype has at least ten counts. This chain uses TRBV5-6 with TRBJ2-3; no reliable D call. The V gene lost 2 bases and the J gene lost 2 bases, with 9 bases spanning the gap. Germline CDR1 reads SGHDT; CDR2 reads YYEEEE. CDR3 length: 14 residues. CDR3 nucleotide sequence: TGTGCCAGCAGCTTTGGAACACCCACAGATACGCAGTATTTT. Translation: CASSFGTPTDTQYF.

This clonotype was picked up many times. The chain combines TRBV4-1 with TRBJ1-6; D remains ambiguous. Trimming took off 0 bases at V and 8 bases at J, with 17 bases between the two ends. This CDR3 is built from 17 residues. CDR1 and CDR2 from the germline V gene are MGHRA and YSYEKL. CDR3 residues: CASSQDLRLEVHSPLHF. Here the CDR3 DNA reads TGCGCCAGCAGCCAAGATTTACGGCTGGAGGTACATTCACCCCTCCACTTT.

This clonotype is labeled as medium-sized (0.01 to 0.1%). The rearrangement uses TRBV7-2 and TRBJ2-2; TRBD1 agrees at 8 bases. Trimming removed 5 bases from V and 5 bases from J; junction bases left unmatched: 7. Germline CDR1 is SGHTA and CDR2 is FQGNSA. This CDR3 region has 15 residues. CDR3 sequence reads: CASSKTGAETGELFF. The CDR3 DNA reads TGTGCCAGCAGCAAGACAGGGGCGGAAACCGGGGAGCTGTTTTTT.

This clonotype ranks as medium-sized. The V gene is TRBV4-1, the J gene TRBJ1-4; no reliable D call. This CDR3 is 16 amino acids long. Germline V gene lookup returns CDR1 MGHRA and CDR2 YSYEKL. V lost 0 bases and J lost 2, with 10 bases in between. DNA of the CDR3: TGCGCCAGCAGCCAAGAAAGAGGGAATACTAATGAAAAACTGTTTTTT. Its protein product is CASSQERGNTNEKLFF.

V is TRBV7-2 and J is TRBJ2-1, with TRBD2 matching 7 bases. This CDR3 has 13 residues. The germline gives CDR1 SGHTA, CDR2 FQGNSA. Trimming cost V 1 base and J 9 bases; bases outside gene matches: 3. The DNA for the CDR3 is TGTACCAGCAGCTTAGTCCGGGGGGTTGAGCAGTTCTTC. Its protein product is CTSSLVRGVEQFF.

There are many counts of this clonotype. This sequence joins TRBV4-1 and TRBJ1-6; no reliable D call. Germline assignment: CDR1 MGHRA and CDR2 YSYEKL. Between the trimmed V and J ends, which lost 4 bases and 0 bases, there was a span of 10 bases. The CDR3 covers 16 residues. As DNA, the CDR3 is TGCGCCAGCAGCCCCCCGGTGAACTCCTATAATTCACCCCTCCACTTT. Its translation: CASSPPVNSYNSPLHF.

Many counts were recorded for this clonotype. V gene TRBV7-2 combines with J gene TRBJ1-1; D is undetermined. The CDR3 has 13 amino acids. Trimming took 3 bases from V and 1 from J, leaving 6 bases between them. From germline, CDR1 is SGHTA and CDR2 FQGNSA. In DNA form, the CDR3 reads TGTGCCAGCAGCTTGTGGTCGAACACTGAAGCTTTCTTT. It specifies CASSLWSNTEAFF.

This clonotype showed up many times. The chain has TRBV20-1 and TRBJ1-5, with D hard to call. The CDR3 has 15 residues. Trimming removed 5 bases at V and 6 bases at J, with 20 bases between. CDR1 is DFQATT and CDR2 is SNEGSKA in the germline V gene (reference sequence). The CDR3 DNA reads as TGCAGTGCTTCCCCCGTCATGGAGTCCGGTCAGCCCCAGCATTTT. Protein: CSASPVMESGQPQHF.

This clonotype occurred many times. The chain is built from TRBV5-6 and TRBJ1-6, with a weak D call TRBD1 (5 bases). Trimming took off 1 base at V and 10 bases at J, with 12 bases between the two ends. CDR1 SGHDT and CDR2 YYEEEE come from the germline V gene. The CDR3 has 14 amino acids. CDR3 residues: CASSLIRATSPLHF. The CDR3 nucleotides are TGTGCCAGCAGCTTGATCAGGGCGACCTCACCCCTCCACTTT.